This TCR beta chain appears in the sequencing data of a study of blood T cell repertoires in COVID-19. About the study: Specimens from acute and convalescent COVID-19 originated in the United States, Italy and Spain. PBMCs, B-cell-depleted T cells, or T cells provided the cDNA or gDNA that made up the material.

Germline CDR1 reads MNHEY; CDR2 reads SMNVEV (reference sequence). The CDR3 contains 15 residues. V lost 1 base, J lost 3 bases, and 11 bases lay in between. Sequencing was performed with immunoSEQ multiplex PCR; in TCRdb, only in-frame clones are kept and a portion is missing. The sample includes 400,000 to 500,000 clones, roughly 84% seen only once; the top ten take about 1.5%. Individuals drawn from around 25 US areas were about 18 to 95 years old. Shortly before study entry, within 2 weeks, exposed participants had met a COVID-19 case. The clonotype comes from a woman between 18 and 30 years old who had been exposed to COVID-19. Sequenced sample: PBMCs or T cells enriched from blood (not recorded which). The rearrangement uses TRBV27 and TRBJ2-3; a possible D gene is TRBD2 (6 bases). CDR3 sequence (DNA): TGTGCCAGCAGTTTATTGTTAGGAGGGACAGATACGCAGTATTTT. Amino acid sequence: CASSLLLGGTDTQYF.